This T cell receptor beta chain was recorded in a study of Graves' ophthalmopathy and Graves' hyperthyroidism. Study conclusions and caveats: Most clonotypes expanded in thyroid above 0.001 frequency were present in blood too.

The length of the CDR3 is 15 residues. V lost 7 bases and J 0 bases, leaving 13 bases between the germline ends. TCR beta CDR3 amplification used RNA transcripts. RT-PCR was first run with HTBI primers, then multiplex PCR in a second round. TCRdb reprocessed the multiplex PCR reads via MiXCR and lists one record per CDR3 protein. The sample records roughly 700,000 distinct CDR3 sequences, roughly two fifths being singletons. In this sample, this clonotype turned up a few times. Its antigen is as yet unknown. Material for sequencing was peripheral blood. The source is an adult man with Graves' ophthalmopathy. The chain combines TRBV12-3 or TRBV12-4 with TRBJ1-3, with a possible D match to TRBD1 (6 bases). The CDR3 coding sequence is TGTGCCAGCACCCGAAGGGGGAACTCTGGAAACACCATATATTTT. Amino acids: CASTRRGNSGNTIYF.